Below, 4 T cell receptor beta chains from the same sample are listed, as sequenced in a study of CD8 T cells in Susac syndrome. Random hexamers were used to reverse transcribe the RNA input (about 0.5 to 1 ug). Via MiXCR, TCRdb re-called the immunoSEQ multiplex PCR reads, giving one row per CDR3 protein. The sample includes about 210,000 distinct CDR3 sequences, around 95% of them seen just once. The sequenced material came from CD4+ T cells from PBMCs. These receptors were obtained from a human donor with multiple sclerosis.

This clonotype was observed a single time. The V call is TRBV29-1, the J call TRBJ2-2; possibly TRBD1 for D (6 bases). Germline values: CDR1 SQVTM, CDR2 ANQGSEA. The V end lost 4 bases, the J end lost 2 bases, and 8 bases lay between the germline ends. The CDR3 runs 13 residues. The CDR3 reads CSVGGGNTGELFF. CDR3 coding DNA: TGCAGCGTTGGAGGGGGAAACACCGGGGAGCTGTTTTTT.

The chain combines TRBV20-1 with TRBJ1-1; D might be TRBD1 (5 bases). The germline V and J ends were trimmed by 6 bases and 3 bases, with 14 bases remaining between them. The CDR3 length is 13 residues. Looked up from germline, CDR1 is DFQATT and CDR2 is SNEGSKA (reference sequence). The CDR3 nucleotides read TGCAGTGCCTCACAGGTAGTTGACACTGAAGCTTTCTTT. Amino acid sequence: CSASQVVDTEAFF.

In DNA form, the CDR3 reads TGTGCCAGCAACGAGGGTCTAACCCAGTTCTTC. As protein: CASNEGLTQFF. The chain uses TRBV25-1 and TRBJ2-5, with D perhaps TRBD2 (5 bases). The DNA end is a closer match to TRBJ2-1, so the J assignment may be wrong. The germline V gene encodes CDR1 MGHDK and CDR2 SYGVNS. The CDR3 loop spans 11 amino acids.

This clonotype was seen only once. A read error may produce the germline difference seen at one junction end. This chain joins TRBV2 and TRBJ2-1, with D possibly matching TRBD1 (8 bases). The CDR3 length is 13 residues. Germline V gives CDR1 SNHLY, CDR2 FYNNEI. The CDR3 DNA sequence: TGTGCCAGCAGTGGTGAGTCAGCGGGACAGGCCCTCTTC. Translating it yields CASSGESAGQALF. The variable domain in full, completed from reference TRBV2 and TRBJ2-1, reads EPEVTQTPSHQVTQMGQEVILRCVPISNHLYFYWYRQILGQKVEFLVSFYNNEISEKSEIFDDQFSVERPDGSNFTLKIRSTKLEDSAMYFCASSGESAGQALFGPGTRLTVL.